One and the same sample provided the 14 T cell receptor beta chains below, sequenced in a study of shared clonotypes between healthy human individuals. Sequenced by immunoSEQ multiplex PCR; TCRdb stores in-frame clones only, minus some. The table has approximately 2.4 million clones, 95% seen once. Sequenced material: naive CD4+ T cells sorted from blood. Noted subset: CD45RA+ positively selected. These TCRs come from a man in his late teens or twenties in good health.

The V and J genes are TRBV18 and TRBJ1-5, with D unclear. The germline gives CDR1 KGHSH, CDR2 LQKENI. Trimming removed 4 bases at V and 4 bases at J, with 8 bases between. The CDR3 is 13 amino acids. This CDR3 reads CASSQSGNQPQHF. CDR3 bases: TGTGCCAGCTCACAGAGTGGAAATCAGCCCCAGCATTTT.

The rearrangement uses TRBV14 and TRBJ1-4, with D possibly matching TRBD1 (6 bases). Germline V gene data show CDR1 as SGHDN and CDR2 as FVKESK. This CDR3 has 14 residues. V was clipped by 8 bases and J by 5 bases, with 15 bases between them. This chain's CDR3 is CASLKTGVNEKLFF. The CDR3 bases are TGTGCCAGCCTAAAGACAGGAGTAAATGAAAAACTGTTTTTT.

V gene TRBV5-1 combines with J gene TRBJ1-1; no definite D call. The V gene lost 2 bases and the J gene lost 4 bases, with 15 bases spanning the gap. This CDR3 has 15 residues. CDR1 is SGHRS, CDR2 YFSETQ, per germline. CDR3 in amino acids: CASSFSPKMSTEAFF. CDR3 in DNA: TGCGCCAGCAGCTTTAGCCCGAAGATGAGCACTGAAGCTTTCTTT.

The genes are TRBV5-8 and TRBJ1-2; 8 nucleotides align to TRBD1. This CDR3 has 17 residues. V lost 0 bases to trimming and J lost 4 bases; unmatched junction nucleotides: 11. The germline V gene encodes CDR1 SGHTS and CDR2 YDEGEE. As DNA, the CDR3 is TGTGCCAGCAGCTTGGACCTCACTGGACAGGGAGTCTATGGCTACACCTTC. Protein: CASSLDLTGQGVYGYTF.

The chain carries TRBV11-2 and TRBJ1-1; D may be TRBD1 (5 bases). The CDR3 has 14 amino acids. V lost 4 bases, J lost 7 bases, and 16 bases lay in between. In germline, CDR1 is SGHAT, CDR2 FQNNGV. CDR3 sequence: CASSSGQLGVEAFF. The CDR3 DNA reads as TGTGCCAGCAGCTCCGGACAATTAGGCGTTGAAGCTTTCTTT.

The chain employs TRBV5-1 and TRBJ2-3, with TRBD2 matching over 8 bases. Germline V gene sequence: CDR1 SGHRS, CDR2 YFSETQ. V lost 4 bases and J lost 0; bases outside the gene matches: 7. The CDR3 is made up of 16 amino acids. Here the CDR3 reads CASSPGGVTSTDTQYF. DNA of the CDR3: TGCGCCAGCAGCCCGGGAGGGGTAACTAGCACAGATACGCAGTATTTT.

This sequence joins TRBV2 and TRBJ2-2, with D perhaps TRBD2 (5 bases). CDR3 size: 13 residues. CDR1 and CDR2 from the germline V gene are SNHLY and FYNNEI. The ends were cut back, 7 bases at V and 4 bases at J, with 10 bases in the middle. CDR3 nucleotides: TGTGCCAGCAATATGGAGGTCACCGGGGAGCTGTTTTTT. This encodes CASNMEVTGELFF.

V and J are TRBV28 and TRBJ2-5, with 7 bases identical to TRBD1. The V and J ends lost 4 bases and 1 base, in that order; junction bases with no gene match: 6. CDR3 size: 15 residues. Per germline, CDR1 MDHEN and CDR2 SYDVKM. The CDR3 here is CASSSRQGPQETQYF. Written as DNA, the CDR3 is TGTGCCAGCAGTTCCAGACAGGGTCCCCAAGAGACCCAGTACTTC.

The chain has TRBV5-6 and TRBJ1-4; D is unresolved. The ends were cut back, 1 base at V and 8 bases at J, with 15 bases in the middle. From germline, CDR1 is SGHDT and CDR2 YYEEEE. The CDR3 contains 15 residues. The CDR3, as DNA: TGTGCCAGCAGCTTGATCAGCCCGCGCGGGGAAAAACTGTTTTTT. It yields the protein CASSLISPRGEKLFF.

The chain recombines TRBV29-1 with TRBJ1-2; a possible D gene is TRBD1 (6 bases). Trimming took off 4 bases at V and 8 bases at J, with 11 bases between the two ends. CDR1 SQVTM and CDR2 ANQGSEA come from the germline V gene. This CDR3 is 11 amino acids long. CDR3 protein: CSVGRDTGYTF. The CDR3 DNA follows: TGCAGCGTTGGCCGGGACACGGGCTACACCTTC.

This clone is a singleton in its sample. The rearrangement joins TRBV19 to TRBJ2-7; TRBD1 might be the D (5 bases). The germline CDR1 and CDR2 sequences are LNHDA and SQIVND (reference sequence). Trimming removed 1 base at V and 5 bases at J, with 6 bases between. This CDR3 spans 12 amino acids. The CDR3: CASSIAGNEQYF. The CDR3 coding sequence is TGTGCCAGTAGTATAGCAGGGAACGAGCAGTACTTC.

This CDR3 is CASSLSEPYNSPLHF. In DNA form, the CDR3 reads TGCGCCAGCAGCCTTTCGGAACCCTATAATTCACCCCTCCACTTT. This sequence joins TRBV10-2 and TRBJ1-6; D ambiguous. In germline, CDR1 is WSHSY, CDR2 SAAADI. The CDR3 is made up of 15 amino acids. V was pared by 6 bases and J by 2 bases, with 11 bases between.

This chain links TRBV6-6 with TRBJ1-1; TRBD1 agrees at 7 bases. CDR1 is MNHNY, CDR2 SVGAGI, per germline (reference sequence). Trimming took 6 bases from V and 1 from J; bases not matched to a gene: 5. The CDR3 totals 14 residues. The chain's CDR3 is CASRRQGSNTEAFF. The DNA for the CDR3 is TGTGCCAGCAGACGACAGGGCTCGAACACTGAAGCTTTCTTT.

As regards this clone: The sample has other DNA sequences that encode this CDR3 too. The V and J genes are TRBV11-2 and TRBJ1-3; D unresolved. V dropped 5 bases and J dropped 0 bases, with 5 bases sitting between them. The CDR3 length is 13 residues. The germline CDR1 and CDR2 sequences are SGHAT and FQNNGV. The CDR3 loop reads CASSPSSGNTIYF. The CDR3 coding sequence is TGTGCCAGCAGCCCCTCCTCTGGAAACACCATATATTTT.